The T cell receptor (beta chain) under discussion was sequenced for a study of blood T cell repertoires in COVID-19. In the authors' workflow: Using reference gene primer amplification, nucleated cell counts were estimated. TCRdb's table, derived via immunoSEQ multiplex PCR, lists solely in-frame clones and lacks some. For V, J and clone size, that table is used; D and trimming come from the DNA. The table includes roughly 310,000 clones, 70% to 90% detected once. Trimming shortened V by 1 base and J by 0 bases, and 8 bases separated the two germline ends. The CDR3 length is 15 residues. Per the germline V gene, CDR1 is LGHNA and CDR2 is YSLEER. Donors of Cohort 3 who recovered were those that had two negative PCRs, clearance, or symptom resolution.

The TCR was taken from a woman in her 40s who had recovered from COVID-19. Input material: PBMCs or T cells enriched from blood (not recorded which). The chain has TRBV4-3 and TRBJ2-3; D ambiguous. CDR3 sequence (DNA): TGCGCCAGCAGCCAAGGATCCACTAGCACAGATACGCAGTATTTT. It specifies CASSQGSTSTDTQYF.